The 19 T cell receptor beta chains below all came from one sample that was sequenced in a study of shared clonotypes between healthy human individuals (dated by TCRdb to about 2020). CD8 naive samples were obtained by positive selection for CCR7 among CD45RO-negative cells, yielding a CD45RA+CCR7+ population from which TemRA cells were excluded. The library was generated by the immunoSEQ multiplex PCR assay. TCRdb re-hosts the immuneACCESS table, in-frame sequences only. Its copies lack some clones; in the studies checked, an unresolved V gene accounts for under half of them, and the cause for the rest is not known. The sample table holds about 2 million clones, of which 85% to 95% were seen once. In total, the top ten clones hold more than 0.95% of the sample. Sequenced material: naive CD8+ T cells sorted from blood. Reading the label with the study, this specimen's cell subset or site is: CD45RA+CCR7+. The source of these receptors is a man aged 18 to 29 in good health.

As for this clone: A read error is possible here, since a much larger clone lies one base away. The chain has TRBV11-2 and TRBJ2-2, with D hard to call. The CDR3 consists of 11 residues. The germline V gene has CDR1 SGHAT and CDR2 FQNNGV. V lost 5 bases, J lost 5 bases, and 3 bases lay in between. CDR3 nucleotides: TGTGCCAGCAGCATTACCGGGGAGCTGTTTTTT. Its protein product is CASSITGELFF.

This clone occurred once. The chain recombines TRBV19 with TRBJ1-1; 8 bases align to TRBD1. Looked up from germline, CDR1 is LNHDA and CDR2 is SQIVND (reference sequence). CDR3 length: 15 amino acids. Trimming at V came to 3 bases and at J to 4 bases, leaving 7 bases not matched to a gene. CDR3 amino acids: CASSMDREGSTEAFF. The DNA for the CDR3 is TGTGCCAGTAGTATGGACAGGGAAGGGAGCACTGAAGCTTTCTTT.

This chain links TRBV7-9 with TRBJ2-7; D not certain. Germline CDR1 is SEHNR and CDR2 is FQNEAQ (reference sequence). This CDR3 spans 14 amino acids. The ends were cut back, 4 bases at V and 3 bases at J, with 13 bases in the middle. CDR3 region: CASSSPPDDYEQYF. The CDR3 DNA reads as TGTGCCAGCAGCTCCCCCCCTGACGACTACGAGCAGTACTTC. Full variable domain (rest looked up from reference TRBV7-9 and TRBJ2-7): DTGVSQNPRHKITKRGQNVTFRCDPISEHNRLYWYRQTLGQGPEFLTYFQNEAQLEKSRLLSDRFSAERPKGSFSTLEIQRTEQGDSAMYLCASSSPPDDYEQYFGPGTRLTVT.

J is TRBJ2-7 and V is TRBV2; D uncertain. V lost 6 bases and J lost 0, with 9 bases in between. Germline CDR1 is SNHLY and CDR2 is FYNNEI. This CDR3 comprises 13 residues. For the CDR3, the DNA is TGTGCCAGCAGGGAACCAGCCTCCTACGAGCAGTACTTC. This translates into CASREPASYEQYF.

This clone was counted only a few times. DNA of the CDR3: TGTGCCAGCAGCTTAGACCGAGTAACGGAGCAGTACTTC. It codes for CASSLDRVTEQYF. V usage is TRBV7-2 and J usage is TRBJ2-7; D is uncertain. Trimming removed 1 base from V and 7 bases from J, with 11 bases in between. Germline lookup yields CDR1 SGHTA and CDR2 FQGNSA. The CDR3 has 13 amino acids.

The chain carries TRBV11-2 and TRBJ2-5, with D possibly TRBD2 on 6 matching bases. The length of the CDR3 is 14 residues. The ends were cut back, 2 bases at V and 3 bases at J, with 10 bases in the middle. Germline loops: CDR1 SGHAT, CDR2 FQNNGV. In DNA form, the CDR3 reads TGTGCCAGCAGCTTATCTCCGGGAGAAGAGACCCAGTACTTC. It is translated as CASSLSPGEETQYF.

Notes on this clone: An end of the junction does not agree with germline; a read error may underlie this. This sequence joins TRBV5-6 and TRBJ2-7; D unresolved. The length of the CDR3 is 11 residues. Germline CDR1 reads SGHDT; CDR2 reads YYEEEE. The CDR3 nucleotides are TGTGCCAGCAGCTTGGCAGCCGTCGTGGACTTC. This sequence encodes CASSLAAVVDF.

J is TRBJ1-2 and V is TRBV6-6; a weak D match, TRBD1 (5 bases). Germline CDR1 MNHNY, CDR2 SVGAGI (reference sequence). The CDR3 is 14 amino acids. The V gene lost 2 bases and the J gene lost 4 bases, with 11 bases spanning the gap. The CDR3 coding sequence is TGTGCCAGCAGTTACGAGGGGCTGGGCTATGGCTACACCTTC. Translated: CASSYEGLGYGYTF.

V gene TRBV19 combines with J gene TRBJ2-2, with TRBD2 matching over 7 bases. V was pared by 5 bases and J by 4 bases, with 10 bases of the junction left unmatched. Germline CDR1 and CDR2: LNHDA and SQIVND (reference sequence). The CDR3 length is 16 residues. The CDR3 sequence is CASSSPSGQGTGELFF. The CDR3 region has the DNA TGTGCCAGTAGTTCCCCTAGCGGCCAAGGCACCGGGGAGCTGTTTTTT.

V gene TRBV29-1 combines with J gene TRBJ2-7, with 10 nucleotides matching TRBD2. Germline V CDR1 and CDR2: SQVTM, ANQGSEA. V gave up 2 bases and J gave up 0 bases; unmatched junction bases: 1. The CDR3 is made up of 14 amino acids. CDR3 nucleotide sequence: TGCAGCGTTGAACAGCGGGAGGGCTCCTACGAGCAGTACTTC. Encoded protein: CSVEQREGSYEQYF.

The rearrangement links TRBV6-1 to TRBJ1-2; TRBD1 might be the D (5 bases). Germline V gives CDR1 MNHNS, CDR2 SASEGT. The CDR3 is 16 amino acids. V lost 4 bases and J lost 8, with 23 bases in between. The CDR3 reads CASSANPGPNVRGYTF. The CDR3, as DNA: TGTGCCAGCAGTGCAAATCCGGGACCAAACGTGAGAGGCTACACCTTC.

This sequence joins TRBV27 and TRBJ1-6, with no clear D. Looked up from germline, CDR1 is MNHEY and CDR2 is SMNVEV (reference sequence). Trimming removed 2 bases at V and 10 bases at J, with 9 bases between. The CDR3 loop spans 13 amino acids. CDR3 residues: CASSLAPASPLHF. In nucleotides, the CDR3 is TGTGCCAGCAGTTTAGCCCCGGCCTCACCCCTCCACTTT.

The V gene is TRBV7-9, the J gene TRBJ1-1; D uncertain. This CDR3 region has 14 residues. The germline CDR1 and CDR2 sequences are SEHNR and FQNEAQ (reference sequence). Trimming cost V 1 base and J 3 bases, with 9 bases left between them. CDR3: CASSLGYPDTEAFF. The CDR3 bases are TGTGCCAGCAGCTTAGGTTACCCGGACACTGAAGCTTTCTTT.

CDR3 sequence: CASSLRTEATEAFF. The DNA for the CDR3 is TGTGCCAGCAGCCTGAGGACAGAAGCCACTGAAGCTTTCTTT. The chain uses TRBV9 and TRBJ1-1, with D perhaps matching TRBD1 (6 bases). The V gene's germline CDR1 is SGDLS and CDR2 YYNGEE. This CDR3 contains 14 residues. Trimming left V 4 bases short and J 4 bases short, with 14 bases between.

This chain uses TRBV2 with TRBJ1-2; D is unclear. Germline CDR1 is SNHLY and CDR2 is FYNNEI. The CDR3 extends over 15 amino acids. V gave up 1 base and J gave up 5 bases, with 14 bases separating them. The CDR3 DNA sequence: TGTGCCAGCAGTGAAGAAATGGCAGAGCAGTATGGCTACACCTTC. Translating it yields CASSEEMAEQYGYTF.

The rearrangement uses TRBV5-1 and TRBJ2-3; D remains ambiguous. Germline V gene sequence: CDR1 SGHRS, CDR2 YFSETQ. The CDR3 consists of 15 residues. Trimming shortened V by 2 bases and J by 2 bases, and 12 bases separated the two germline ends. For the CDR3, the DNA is TGCGCCAGCAGCTTCGCTCTATACCTCACAGATACGCAGTATTTT. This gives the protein CASSFALYLTDTQYF. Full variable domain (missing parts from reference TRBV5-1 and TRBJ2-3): KAGVTQTPRYLIKTRGQQVTLSCSPISGHRSVSWYQQTPGQGLQFLFEYFSETQRNKGNFPGRFSGRQFSNSRSEMNVSTLELGDSALYLCASSFALYLTDTQYFGPGTRLTVL.

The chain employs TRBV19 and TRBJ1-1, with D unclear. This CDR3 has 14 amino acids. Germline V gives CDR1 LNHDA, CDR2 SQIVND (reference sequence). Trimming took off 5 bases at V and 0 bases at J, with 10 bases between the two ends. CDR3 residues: CASSFGNMNTEAFF. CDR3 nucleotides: TGTGCCAGTAGTTTCGGCAACATGAACACTGAAGCTTTCTTT.

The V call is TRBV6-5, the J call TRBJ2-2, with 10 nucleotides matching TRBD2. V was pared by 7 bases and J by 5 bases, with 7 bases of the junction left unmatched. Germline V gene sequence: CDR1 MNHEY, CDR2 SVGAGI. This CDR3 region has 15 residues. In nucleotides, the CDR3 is TGTGCCAGCACCGTAGCGGGGGGAAGGACCGGGGAGCTGTTTTTT. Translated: CASTVAGGRTGELFF.

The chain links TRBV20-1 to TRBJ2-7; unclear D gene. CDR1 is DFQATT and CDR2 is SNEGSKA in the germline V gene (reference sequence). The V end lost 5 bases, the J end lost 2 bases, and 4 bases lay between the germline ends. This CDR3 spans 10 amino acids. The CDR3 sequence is CSAFTYEQYF. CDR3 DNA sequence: TGCAGTGCTTTTACCTACGAGCAGTACTTC.